Listed below are T cell receptor beta chains from one sample, sequenced in a study of early T cells in non-severe SARS-CoV-2 infection. Using its own MiXCR run on the 5' RACE reads, TCRdb lists one record per CDR3 protein. Of tens of thousands of distinct CDR3 sequences listed, 8% to 13% are singletons. The source was whole blood, collected at baseline. Every receptor here comes from an adult who was a healthcare worker with PCR-confirmed SARS-CoV-2 infection or an uninfected control (not recorded which). The CDR3 runs from the conserved cysteine through the conserved F or W. D genes are given only for firm matches. Clone size appears in some rows only: once, few, many, or a class for an expanded clone.

>TRBJ2-2|few|TRBD1|TRBV24-1
CATSDSGTGVTGELFF
TGTGCCACCAGTGATTCCGGGACAGGGGTCACCGGGGAGCTGTTTTTT
>TRBJ2-3|few|.|TRBV7-9
CASSLGGLPSQYF
TGTGCCAGCAGCCTGGGGGGTCTCCCTTCGCAGTATTTT
>TRBJ2-3|.|.|TRBV4-1
CASSQENPSTDTQYF
TGCGCCAGCAGCCAAGAGAATCCTAGCACAGATACGCAGTATTTT
>TRBJ2-5|.|TRBD2|TRBV6-1
CASSDRPSGAETQYF
TGTGCCAGCAGTGACCGTCCTAGCGGGGCGGAGACCCAGTACTTC
>TRBJ1-1|.|.|TRBV28
CASSPGGPNTEAFF
TGTGCCAGCAGCCCGGGCGGGCCAAACACTGAAGCTTTCTTT
>TRBJ2-1|.|.|TRBV12-3/TRBV12-4
CASSFRGPTGHF
TGTGCCAGCAGTTTTCGAGGCCCCACGGGGCACTTC
>TRBJ2-7|.|.|TRBV20-1
CSASRPDEQYF
TGCAGTGCTAGCCGCCCTGACGAGCAGTACTTC
>TRBJ2-3|many|.|TRBV6-4
CASSESSTDTQYF
TGTGCCAGCAGTGAGTCTAGCACAGATACGCAGTATTTT
>TRBJ2-2|many|TRBD2|TRBV20-1
CSAKEGGTGELFF
TGCAGTGCGAAGGAGGGAGGGACCGGGGAGCTGTTTTTT
>TRBJ1-5|medium-sized|.|TRBV18
CASSPVWGTNQPQHF
TGTGCCAGCTCACCAGTTTGGGGGACCAATCAGCCCCAGCATTTT
>TRBJ2-7|.|TRBD1|TRBV3-1
CASSLDRGQSYEQYF
TGTGCCAGCAGCCTCGACAGGGGTCAGTCCTACGAGCAGTACTTC
>TRBJ2-7|many|TRBD1|TRBV7-9
CASSFDPGQGTSEQYF
TGTGCCAGCAGCTTTGACCCGGGACAGGGGACTAGCGAGCAGTACTTC
>TRBJ2-5|few|.|TRBV27
CASSSPPQETQYF
TGTGCCAGCAGTTCCCCGCCCCAAGAGACCCAGTACTTC
>TRBJ2-7|many|.|TRBV20-1
CSARGGRSSYEQYF
TGCAGTGCCAGAGGAGGGAGGAGCTCCTACGAGCAGTACTTC
>TRBJ2-6|.|.|TRBV10-1
CASSGRSRMANVLTF
TGCGCCAGCAGTGGACGTTCCAGGATGGCCAACGTCCTGACTTTC